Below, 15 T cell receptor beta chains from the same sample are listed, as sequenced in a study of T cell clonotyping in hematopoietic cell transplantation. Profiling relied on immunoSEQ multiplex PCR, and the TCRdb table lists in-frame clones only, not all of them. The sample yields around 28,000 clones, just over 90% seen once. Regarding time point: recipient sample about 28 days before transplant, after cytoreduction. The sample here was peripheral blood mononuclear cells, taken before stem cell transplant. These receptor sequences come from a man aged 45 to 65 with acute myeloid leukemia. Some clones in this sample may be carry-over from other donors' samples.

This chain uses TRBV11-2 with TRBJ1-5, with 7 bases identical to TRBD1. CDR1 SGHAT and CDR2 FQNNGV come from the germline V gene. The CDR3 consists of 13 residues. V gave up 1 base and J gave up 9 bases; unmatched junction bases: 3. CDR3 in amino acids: CASSLASGGPQHF. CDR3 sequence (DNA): TGTGCCAGCAGCTTAGCCTCAGGGGGGCCCCAGCATTTT.

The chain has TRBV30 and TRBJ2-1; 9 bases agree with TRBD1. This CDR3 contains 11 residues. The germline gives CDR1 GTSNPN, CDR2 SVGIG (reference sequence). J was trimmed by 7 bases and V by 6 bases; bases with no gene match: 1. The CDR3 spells CACDRGNEQFF. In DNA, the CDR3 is TGTGCCTGCGACAGGGGGAATGAGCAGTTCTTC.

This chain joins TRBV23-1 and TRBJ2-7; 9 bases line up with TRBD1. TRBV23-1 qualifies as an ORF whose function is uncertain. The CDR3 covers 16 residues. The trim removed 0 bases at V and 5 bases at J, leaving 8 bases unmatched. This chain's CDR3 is CASSQSGGQGLHEQYF. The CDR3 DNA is TGCGCCAGCAGTCAATCCGGAGGACAGGGGCTCCACGAGCAGTACTTC.

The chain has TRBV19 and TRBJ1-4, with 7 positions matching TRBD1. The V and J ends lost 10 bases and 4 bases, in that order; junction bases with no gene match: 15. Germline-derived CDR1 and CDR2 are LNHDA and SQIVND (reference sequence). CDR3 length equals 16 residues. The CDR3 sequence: CATSYGTGTDNEKLFF. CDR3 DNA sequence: TGTGCCACTTCATACGGGACCGGGACAGATAATGAAAAACTGTTTTTT. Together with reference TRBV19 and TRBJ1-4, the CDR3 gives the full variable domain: DGGITQSPKYLFRKEGQNVTLSCEQNLNHDAMYWYRQDPGQGLRLIYYSQIVNDFQKGDIAEGYSVSREKKESFPLTVTSAQKNPTAFYLCATSYGTGTDNEKLFFGSGTQLSVL.

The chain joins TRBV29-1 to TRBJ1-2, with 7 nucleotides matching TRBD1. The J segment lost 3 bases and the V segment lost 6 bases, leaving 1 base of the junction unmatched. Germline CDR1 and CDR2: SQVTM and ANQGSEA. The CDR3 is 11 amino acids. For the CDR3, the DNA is TGCAGCGTAGACAGGGACTATGGCTACACCTTC. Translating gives CSVDRDYGYTF.

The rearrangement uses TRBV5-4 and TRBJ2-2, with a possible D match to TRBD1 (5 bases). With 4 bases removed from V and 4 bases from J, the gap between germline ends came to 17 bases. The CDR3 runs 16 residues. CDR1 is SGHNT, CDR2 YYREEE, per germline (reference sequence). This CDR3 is CASSPRVGASTGELFF. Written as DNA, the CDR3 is TGTGCCAGCAGCCCCCGGGTAGGGGCGAGCACCGGGGAGCTGTTTTTT.

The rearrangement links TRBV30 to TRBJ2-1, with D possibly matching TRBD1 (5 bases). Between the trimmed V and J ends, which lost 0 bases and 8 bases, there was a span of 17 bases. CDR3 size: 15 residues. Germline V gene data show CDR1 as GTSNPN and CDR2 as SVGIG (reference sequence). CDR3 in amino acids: CAWSVQGAWGDEQFF. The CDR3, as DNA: TGTGCCTGGAGTGTACAAGGGGCCTGGGGCGATGAGCAGTTCTTC. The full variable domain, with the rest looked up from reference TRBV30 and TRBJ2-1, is SQTIHQWPATLVQPVGSPLSLECTVEGTSNPNLYWYRQAAGRGLQLLFYSVGIGQISSEVPQNLSASRPQDRQFILSSKKLLLSDSGFYLCAWSVQGAWGDEQFFGPGTRLTVL.

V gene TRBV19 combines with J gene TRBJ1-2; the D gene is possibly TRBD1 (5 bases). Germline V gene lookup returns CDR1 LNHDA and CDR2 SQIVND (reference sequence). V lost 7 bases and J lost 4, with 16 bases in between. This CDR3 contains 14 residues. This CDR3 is CASTASRGTYGYTF. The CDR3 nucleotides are TGTGCCAGTACCGCATCGAGAGGGACCTATGGCTACACCTTC. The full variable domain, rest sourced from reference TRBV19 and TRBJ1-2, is DGGITQSPKYLFRKEGQNVTLSCEQNLNHDAMYWYRQDPGQGLRLIYYSQIVNDFQKGDIAEGYSVSREKKESFPLTVTSAQKNPTAFYLCASTASRGTYGYTFGSGTRLTVV.

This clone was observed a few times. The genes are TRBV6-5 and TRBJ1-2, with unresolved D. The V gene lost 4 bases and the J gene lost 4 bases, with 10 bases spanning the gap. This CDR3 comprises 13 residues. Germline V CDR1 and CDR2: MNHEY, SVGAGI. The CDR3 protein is CASSWENGYGYTF. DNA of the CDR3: TGTGCCAGCAGTTGGGAAAACGGCTATGGCTACACCTTC.

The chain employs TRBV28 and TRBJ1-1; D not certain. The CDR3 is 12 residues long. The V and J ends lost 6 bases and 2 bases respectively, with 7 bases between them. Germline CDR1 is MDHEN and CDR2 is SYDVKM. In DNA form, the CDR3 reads TGTGCCAGCAGAGACGGCAACACTGAAGCTTTCTTT. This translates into CASRDGNTEAFF.

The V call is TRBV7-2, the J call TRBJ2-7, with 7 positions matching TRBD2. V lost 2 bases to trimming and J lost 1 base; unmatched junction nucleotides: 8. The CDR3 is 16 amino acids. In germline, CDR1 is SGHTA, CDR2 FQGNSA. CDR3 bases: TGTGCCAGCAGCTTAACACGGGGCGGGGGTTCCTACGAGCAGTACTTC. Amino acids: CASSLTRGGGSYEQYF.

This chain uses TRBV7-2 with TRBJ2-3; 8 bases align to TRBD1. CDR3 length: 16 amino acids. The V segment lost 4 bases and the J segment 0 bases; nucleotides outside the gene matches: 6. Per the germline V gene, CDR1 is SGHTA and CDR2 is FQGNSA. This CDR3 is CASSSTGATSTDTQYF. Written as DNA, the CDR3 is TGTGCCAGCAGCTCGACAGGGGCGACTAGCACAGATACGCAGTATTTT.

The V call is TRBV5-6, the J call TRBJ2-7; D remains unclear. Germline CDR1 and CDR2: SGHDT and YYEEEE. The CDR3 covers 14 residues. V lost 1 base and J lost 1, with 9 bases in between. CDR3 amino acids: CASSLYRSSYEQYF. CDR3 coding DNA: TGTGCCAGCAGCTTGTACAGATCTTCCTACGAGCAGTACTTC.

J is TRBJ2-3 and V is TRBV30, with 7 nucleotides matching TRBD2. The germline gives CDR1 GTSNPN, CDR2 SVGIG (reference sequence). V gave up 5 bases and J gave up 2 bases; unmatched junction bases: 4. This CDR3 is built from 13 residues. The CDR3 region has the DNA TGTGCCTGGGGGCGGGAGCTCACAGATACGCAGTATTTT. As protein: CAWGRELTDTQYF.

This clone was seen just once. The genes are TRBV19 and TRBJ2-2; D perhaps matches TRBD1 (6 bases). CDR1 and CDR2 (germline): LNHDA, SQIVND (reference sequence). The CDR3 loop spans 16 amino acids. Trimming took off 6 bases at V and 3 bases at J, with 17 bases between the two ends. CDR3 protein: CASRGRGQTYTGELFF. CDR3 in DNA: TGTGCCAGTAGGGGGCGCGGACAGACCTACACCGGGGAGCTGTTTTTT.